The entry below describes one T cell receptor (beta chain). These data originate in a study of blood T cell repertoires in COVID-19. Looking at the study overall: From the United States, Italy and Spain came samples of acute and convalescent COVID-19. PBMCs, B-cell-depleted T cells, or T cells were the source of the cDNA or gDNA that made up the material.

This CDR3 region has 13 residues. Trimming at V came to 0 bases and at J to 7 bases, leaving 0 bases not matched to a gene. CDR1 is LNHNV and CDR2 is YYDKDF in the germline V gene (reference sequence). Original handling: Amplified reference gene primers provided the basis for estimating nucleated cell counts. Assay: immunoSEQ multiplex PCR; the TCRdb copy retains only in-frame clones and omits some. V, J and clone size were drawn from that table, and D and trimming were deduced from the DNA. This sample carries around 140,000 clones, 75% to 90% of them seen once, and the ten largest clones take about 2.5%.

The clonotype originates from a man aged 45-60 years with active COVID-19. The specimen was peripheral blood. The chain links TRBV15 to TRBJ1-2; 9 bases map to TRBD1. The CDR3 region has the DNA TGTGCCACCAGCAGAGAGACAGGGGGTGGCTACACCTTC. Encoded protein: CATSRETGGGYTF.